This TCR beta chain originates from a study of cytomegalovirus exposure and HLA in healthy donors. 60 Vbeta and 13 Jbeta primers were used in PCR. Measured with immunoSEQ multiplex PCR; TCRdb has only the in-frame clones, and not every one. The sample includes tens of thousands of clones, around two thirds of them seen just once. The CDR3 totals 13 residues. Trimming at V came to 8 bases and at J to 7 bases, leaving 8 bases not matched to a gene. The V gene's germline CDR1 is SNHLY and CDR2 FYNNEI. The sequenced sample was PBMCs. The sequence came from a woman aged 45 to 65 in good health and CMV-seropositive. The chain has TRBV2 and TRBJ1-5, with 7 bases fitting TRBD1. The CDR3 loop is CASSGQVGQPQHF. In DNA form, the CDR3 reads TGTGCCAGCTCAGGACAGGTTGGCCAGCCCCAGCATTTT.